The clone carrying this T cell receptor (delta chain) was observed a few times. TCRdb lists the protein of a much larger clone for this DNA, which differs at residue 4, so this is likely a read error; the protein given here is translated from the DNA itself. This sample stems from a study of gamma-delta T cells after stem cell transplantation. TCRdb re-called the RT-PCR reads through CATT. Among approximately 2,500 delta-chain clones, 3% to 3.5% were seen once, and the ten largest hold roughly 50%. Trimming cost V 5 bases and J 0 bases; bases outside gene matches: 23. The CDR3 runs to 22 residues. Germline lookup yields CDR1 GEAIGNYY and CDR2 EKD.

What was sequenced was gamma-delta T cells. This TCR was recovered from a human donor. It is not recorded whose cells these are; they may come from a transplant donor. The gene calls are TRDV2 and TRDJ1; 13 nucleotides line up with TRDD3. The DNA of the CDR3 is TGTGCCTGTGGCTCGATCCTTCCCGCGGGACTGGGGGATACGCGGTACACCGATAAACTCATCTTT. Its protein product is CACGSILPAGLGDTRYTDKLIF.